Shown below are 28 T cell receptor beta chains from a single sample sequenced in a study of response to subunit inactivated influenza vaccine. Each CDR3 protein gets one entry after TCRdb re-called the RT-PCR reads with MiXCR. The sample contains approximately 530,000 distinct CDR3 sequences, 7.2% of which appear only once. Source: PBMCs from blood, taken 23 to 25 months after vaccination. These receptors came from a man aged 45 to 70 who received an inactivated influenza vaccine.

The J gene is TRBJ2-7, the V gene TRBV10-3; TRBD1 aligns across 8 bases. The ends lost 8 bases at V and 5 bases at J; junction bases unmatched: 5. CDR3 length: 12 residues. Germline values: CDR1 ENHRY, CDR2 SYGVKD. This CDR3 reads CAIQGAGNEQYF. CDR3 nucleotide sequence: TGTGCCATCCAGGGGGCAGGAAACGAGCAGTACTTC.

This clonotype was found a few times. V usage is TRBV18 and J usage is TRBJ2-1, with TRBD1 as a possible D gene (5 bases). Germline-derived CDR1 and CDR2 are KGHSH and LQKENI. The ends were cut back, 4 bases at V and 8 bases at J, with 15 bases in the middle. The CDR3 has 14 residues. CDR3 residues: CASSRQGTLDEQFF. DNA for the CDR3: TGTGCCAGCTCACGGCAGGGAACCCTCGATGAGCAGTTCTTC.

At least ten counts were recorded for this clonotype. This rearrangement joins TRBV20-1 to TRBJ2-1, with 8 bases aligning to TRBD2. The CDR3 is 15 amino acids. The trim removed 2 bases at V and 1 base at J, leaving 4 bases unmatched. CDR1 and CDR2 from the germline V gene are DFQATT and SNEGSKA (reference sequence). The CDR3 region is CSARQAGVSYNEQFF. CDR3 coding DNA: TGCAGTGCTAGACAAGCGGGAGTTTCCTACAATGAGCAGTTCTTC.

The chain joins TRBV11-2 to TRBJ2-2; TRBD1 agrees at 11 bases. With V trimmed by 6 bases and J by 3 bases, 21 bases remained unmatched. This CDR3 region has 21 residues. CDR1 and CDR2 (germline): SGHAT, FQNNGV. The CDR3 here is CASSFDWADRGLELYTGELFF. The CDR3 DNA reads TGTGCCAGCAGTTTCGATTGGGCGGACAGGGGGCTAGAGTTGTACACCGGGGAGCTGTTTTTT.

CDR3 DNA sequence: TGTGCCAGCATCGGACAGCCCCCACGTAGCACTGAAGCTTTCTTT. Translation: CASIGQPPRSTEAFF. The chain combines TRBV6-1 with TRBJ1-1, with a tentative D call TRBD1 (6 bases). Germline values: CDR1 MNHNS, CDR2 SASEGT. With 7 bases removed from V and 4 bases from J, the gap between germline ends came to 19 bases. The CDR3 runs 15 residues.

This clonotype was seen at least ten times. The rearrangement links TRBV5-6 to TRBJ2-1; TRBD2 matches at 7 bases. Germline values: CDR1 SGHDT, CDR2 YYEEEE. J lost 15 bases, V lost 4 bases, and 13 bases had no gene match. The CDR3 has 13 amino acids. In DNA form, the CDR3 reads TGTGCCAGCAGCCGGGGGGACTCACCAAAGCCGTTCTTC. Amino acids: CASSRGDSPKPFF.

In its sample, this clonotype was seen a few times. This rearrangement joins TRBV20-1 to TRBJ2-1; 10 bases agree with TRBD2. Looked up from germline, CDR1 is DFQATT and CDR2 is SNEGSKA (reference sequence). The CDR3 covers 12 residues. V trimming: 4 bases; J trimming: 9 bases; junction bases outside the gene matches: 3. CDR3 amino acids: CSATLAGAEQFF. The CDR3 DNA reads TGCAGTGCTACGCTAGCGGGAGCTGAGCAGTTCTTC.

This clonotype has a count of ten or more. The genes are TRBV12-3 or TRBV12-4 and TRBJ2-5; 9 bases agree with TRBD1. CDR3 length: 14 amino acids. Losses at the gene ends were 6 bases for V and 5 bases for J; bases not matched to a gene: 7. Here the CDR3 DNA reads TGTGCCAGCAGGAACACAGGGGGCGTCGAGACCCAGTACTTC. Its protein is CASRNTGGVETQYF.

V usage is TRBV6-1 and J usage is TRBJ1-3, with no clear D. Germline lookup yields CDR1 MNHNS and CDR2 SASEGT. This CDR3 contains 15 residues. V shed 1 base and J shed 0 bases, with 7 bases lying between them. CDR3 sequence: CASSEVWPSGNTIYF. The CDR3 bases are TGTGCCAGCAGTGAAGTATGGCCCTCTGGAAACACCATATATTTT.

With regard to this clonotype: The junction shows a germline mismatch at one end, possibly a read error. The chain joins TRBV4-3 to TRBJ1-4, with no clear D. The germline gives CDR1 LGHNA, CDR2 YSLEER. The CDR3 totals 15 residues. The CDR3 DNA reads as TGCGCCAGCAGCCAAGAGGAGCGAACTAATGAAAAACTGTATTTT. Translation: CASSQEERTNEKLYF.

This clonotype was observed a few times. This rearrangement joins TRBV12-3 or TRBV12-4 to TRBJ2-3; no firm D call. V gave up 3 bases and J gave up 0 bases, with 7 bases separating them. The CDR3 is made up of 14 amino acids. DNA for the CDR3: TGTGCCAGCAGTTTTGTGGGTAGCACAGATACGCAGTATTTT. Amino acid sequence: CASSFVGSTDTQYF.

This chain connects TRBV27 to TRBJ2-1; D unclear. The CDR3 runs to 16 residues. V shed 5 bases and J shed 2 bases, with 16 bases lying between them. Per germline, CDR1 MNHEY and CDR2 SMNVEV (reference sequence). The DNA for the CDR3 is TGTGCCAGCAGTCCCAACGGATTTGGGCCCTACAATGAGCAGTTCTTC. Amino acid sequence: CASSPNGFGPYNEQFF.

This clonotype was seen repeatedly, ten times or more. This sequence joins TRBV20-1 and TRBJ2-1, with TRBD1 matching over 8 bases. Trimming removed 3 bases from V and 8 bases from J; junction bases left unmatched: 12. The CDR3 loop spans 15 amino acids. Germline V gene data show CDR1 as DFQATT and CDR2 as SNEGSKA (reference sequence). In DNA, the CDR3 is TGCAGTGCTAGTCCCCGGACAGGGCGTTTCGATGAGCAGTTCTTC. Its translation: CSASPRTGRFDEQFF.

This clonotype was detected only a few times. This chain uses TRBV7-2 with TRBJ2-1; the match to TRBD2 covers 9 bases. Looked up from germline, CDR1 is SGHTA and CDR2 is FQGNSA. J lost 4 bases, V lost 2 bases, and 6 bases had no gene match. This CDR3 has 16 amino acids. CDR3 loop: CASSLWASGIYNEQFF. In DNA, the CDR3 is TGTGCCAGCAGCTTATGGGCTAGCGGGATTTACAATGAGCAGTTCTTC.

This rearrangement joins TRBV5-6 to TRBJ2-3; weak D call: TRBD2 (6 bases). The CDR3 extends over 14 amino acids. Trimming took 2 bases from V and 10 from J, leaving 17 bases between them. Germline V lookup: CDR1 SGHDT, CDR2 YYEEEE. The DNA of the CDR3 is TGTGCCAGCAGCTTCCGACTAGTCCCCTTTTCGCAGTATTTT. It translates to CASSFRLVPFSQYF.

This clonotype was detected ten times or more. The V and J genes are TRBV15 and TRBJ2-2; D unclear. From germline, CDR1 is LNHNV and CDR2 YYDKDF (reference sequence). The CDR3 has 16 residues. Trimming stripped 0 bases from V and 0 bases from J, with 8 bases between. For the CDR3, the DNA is TGTGCCACCAGCAGAGATCTACAATCGAACACCGGGGAGCTGTTTTTT. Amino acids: CATSRDLQSNTGELFF.

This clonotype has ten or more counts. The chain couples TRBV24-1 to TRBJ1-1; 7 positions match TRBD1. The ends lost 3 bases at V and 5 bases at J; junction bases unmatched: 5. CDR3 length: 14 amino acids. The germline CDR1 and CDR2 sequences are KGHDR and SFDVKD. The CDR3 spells CATSDTGVGTEAFF. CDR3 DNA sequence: TGTGCCACCAGTGATACAGGGGTAGGAACTGAAGCTTTCTTT.

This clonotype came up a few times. In DNA, the CDR3 is TGTGCCAGCAGTTACTCGACAGGGCGTGGAGGAAAACTGTTTTTT. As protein: CASSYSTGRGGKLFF. This chain uses TRBV6-2 or TRBV6-3 with TRBJ1-4, with 7 bases fitting TRBD1. Losses at the gene ends were 0 bases for V and 10 bases for J; bases not matched to a gene: 8. Germline V gene sequence: CDR1 MNHEY, CDR2 SVGEGT. The CDR3 spans 15 residues.

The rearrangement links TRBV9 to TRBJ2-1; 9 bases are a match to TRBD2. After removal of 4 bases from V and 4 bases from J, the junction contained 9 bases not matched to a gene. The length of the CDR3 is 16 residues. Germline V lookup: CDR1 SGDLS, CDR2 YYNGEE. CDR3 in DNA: TGTGCCAGCAGCCCCAGAGGAGCGGGAGGTTACAATGAGCAGTTCTTC. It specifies CASSPRGAGGYNEQFF.

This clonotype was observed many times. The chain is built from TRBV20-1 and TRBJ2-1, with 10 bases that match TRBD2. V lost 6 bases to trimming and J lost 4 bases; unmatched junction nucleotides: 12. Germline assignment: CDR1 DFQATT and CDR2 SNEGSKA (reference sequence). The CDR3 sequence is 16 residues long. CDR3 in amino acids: CSAARTGTSAYNEQFF. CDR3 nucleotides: TGCAGTGCGGCCCGGACCGGGACTAGCGCTTACAATGAGCAGTTCTTC.

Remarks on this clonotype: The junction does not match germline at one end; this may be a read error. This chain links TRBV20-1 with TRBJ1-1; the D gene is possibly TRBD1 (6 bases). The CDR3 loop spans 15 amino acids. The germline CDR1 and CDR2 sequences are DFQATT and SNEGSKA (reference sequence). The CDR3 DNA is TGCAGTGCCCCTGGGAACCAACAGGGATTCACTGAAGCTGTCTTT. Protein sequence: CSAPGNQQGFTEAVF.

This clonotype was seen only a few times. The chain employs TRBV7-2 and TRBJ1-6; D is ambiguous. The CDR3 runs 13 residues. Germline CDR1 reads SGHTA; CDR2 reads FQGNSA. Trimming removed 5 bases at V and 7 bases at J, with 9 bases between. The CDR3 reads CASSPMGNSPLHF. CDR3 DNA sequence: TGTGCCAGCAGCCCTATGGGGAATTCACCCCTCCACTTT.

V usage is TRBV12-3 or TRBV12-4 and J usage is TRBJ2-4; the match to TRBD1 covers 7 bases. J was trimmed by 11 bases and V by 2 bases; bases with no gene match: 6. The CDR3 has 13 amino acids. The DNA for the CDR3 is TGTGCCAGCAGTTTAAAGGGGGCGTCGGTTCAGTACTTC. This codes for CASSLKGASVQYF.

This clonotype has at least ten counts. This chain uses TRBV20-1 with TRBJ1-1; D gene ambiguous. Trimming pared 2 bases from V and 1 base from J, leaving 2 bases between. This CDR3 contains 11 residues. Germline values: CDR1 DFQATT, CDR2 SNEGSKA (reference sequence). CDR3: CSARRNTEAFF. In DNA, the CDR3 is TGCAGTGCTAGACGGAACACTGAAGCTTTCTTT.

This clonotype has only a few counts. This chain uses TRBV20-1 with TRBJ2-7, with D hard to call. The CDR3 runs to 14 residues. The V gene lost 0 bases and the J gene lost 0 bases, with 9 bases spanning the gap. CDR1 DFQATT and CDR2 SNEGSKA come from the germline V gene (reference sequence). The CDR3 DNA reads TGCAGTGCTAGAGATCACGGGCGCTCCTACGAGCAGTACTTC. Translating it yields CSARDHGRSYEQYF.

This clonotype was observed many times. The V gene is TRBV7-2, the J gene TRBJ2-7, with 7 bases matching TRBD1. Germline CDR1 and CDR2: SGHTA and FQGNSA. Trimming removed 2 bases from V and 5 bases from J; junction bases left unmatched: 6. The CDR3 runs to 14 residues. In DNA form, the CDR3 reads TGTGCCAGCAGCTTAAGGAGACAGGGCGACGAGCAGTACTTC. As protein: CASSLRRQGDEQYF.

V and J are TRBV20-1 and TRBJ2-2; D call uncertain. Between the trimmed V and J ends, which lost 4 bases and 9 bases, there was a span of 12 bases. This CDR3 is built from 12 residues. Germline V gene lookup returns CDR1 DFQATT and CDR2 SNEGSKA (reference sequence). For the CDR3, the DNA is TGCAGTGCTACTCAACAAGCCTGGGAGCTGTTTTTT. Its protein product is CSATQQAWELFF.

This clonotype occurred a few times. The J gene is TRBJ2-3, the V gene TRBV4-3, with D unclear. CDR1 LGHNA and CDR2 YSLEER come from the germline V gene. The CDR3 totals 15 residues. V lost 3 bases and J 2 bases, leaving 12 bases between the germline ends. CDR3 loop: CASSQNLGFTDTQYF. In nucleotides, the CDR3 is TGCGCCAGCAGCCAGAATTTGGGGTTCACAGATACGCAGTATTTT.